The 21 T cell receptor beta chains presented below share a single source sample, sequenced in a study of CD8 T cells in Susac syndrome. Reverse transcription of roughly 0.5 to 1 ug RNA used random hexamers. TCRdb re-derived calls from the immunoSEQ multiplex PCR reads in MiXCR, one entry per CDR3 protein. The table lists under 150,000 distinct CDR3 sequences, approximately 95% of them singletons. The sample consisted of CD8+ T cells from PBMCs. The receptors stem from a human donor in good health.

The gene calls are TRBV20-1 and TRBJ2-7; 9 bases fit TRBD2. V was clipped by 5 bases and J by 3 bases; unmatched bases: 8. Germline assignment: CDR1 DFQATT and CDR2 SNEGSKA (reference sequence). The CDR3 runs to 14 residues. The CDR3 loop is CSAHDQAGGYEQYF. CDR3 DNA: TGCAGTGCTCACGACCAAGCGGGAGGCTACGAGCAGTACTTC.

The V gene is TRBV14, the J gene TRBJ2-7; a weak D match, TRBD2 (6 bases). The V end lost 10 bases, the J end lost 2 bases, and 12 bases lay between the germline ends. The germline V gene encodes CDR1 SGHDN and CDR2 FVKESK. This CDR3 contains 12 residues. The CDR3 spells CATGGATYEQYF. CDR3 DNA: TGTGCCACCGGCGGGGCTACCTACGAGCAGTACTTC. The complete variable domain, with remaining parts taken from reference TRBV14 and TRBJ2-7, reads EAGVTQFPSHSVIEKGQTVTLRCDPISGHDNLYWYRRVMGKEIKFLLHFVKESKQDESGMPNNRFLAERTGGTYSTLKVQPAELEDSGVYFCATGGATYEQYFGPGTRLTVT.

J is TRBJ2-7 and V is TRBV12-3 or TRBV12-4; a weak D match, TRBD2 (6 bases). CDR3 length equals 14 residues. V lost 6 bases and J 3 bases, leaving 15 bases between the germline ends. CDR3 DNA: TGTGCCAGCAGCACAAGCGGGCCCTTCTACGAGCAGTACTTC. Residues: CASSTSGPFYEQYF.

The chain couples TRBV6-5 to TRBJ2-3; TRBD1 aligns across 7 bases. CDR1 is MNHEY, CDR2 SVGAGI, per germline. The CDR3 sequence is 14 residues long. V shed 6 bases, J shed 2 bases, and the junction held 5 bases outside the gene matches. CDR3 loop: CASRLTGNTDTQYF. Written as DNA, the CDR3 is TGTGCCAGCAGACTGACAGGGAACACAGATACGCAGTATTTT.

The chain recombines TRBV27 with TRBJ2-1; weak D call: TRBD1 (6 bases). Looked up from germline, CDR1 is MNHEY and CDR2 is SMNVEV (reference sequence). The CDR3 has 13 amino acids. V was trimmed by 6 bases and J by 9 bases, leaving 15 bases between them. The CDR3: CASSDNRAREQFF. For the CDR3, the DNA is TGTGCCAGCAGCGATAACAGGGCCCGTGAGCAGTTCTTC.

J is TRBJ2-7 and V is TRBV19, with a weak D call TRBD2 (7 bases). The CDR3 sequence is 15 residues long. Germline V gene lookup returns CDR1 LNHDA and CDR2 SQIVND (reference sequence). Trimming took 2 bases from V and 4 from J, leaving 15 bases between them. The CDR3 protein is CASSITGGAGYEQYF. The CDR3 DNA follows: TGTGCCAGTAGTATAACGGGGGGCGCCGGATACGAGCAGTACTTC.

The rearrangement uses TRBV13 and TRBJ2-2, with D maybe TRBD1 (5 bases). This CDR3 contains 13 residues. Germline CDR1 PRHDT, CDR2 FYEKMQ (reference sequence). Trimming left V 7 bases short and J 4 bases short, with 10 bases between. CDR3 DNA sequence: TGTGCCAGCAATCAGGGTCCCACCGGGGAGCTGTTTTTT. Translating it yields CASNQGPTGELFF.

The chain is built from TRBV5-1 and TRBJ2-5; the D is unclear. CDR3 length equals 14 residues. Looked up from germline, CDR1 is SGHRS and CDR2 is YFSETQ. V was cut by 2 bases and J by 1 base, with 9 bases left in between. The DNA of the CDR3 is TGCGCCAGCAGCTTTCTGGCACCCCAAGAGACCCAGTACTTC. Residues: CASSFLAPQETQYF.

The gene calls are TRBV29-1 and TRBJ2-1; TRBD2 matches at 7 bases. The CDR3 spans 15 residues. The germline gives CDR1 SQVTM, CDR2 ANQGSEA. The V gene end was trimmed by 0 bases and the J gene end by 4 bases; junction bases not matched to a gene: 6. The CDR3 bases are TGCAGCGTTGAAGATGGGGGGACTAAATACAATGAGCAGTTCTTC. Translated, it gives CSVEDGGTKYNEQFF.

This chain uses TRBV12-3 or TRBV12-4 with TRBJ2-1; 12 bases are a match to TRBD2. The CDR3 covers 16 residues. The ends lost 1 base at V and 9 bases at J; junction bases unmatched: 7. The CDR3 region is CASSLGTSGRIPEQFF. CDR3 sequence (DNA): TGTGCCAGCAGTTTAGGCACTAGCGGGAGGATCCCTGAGCAGTTCTTC.

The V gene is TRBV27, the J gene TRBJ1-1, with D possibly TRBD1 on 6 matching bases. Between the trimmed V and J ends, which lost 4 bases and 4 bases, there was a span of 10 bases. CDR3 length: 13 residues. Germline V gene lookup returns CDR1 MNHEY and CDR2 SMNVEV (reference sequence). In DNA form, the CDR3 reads TGTGCCAGCAGTTATACAGGGTTCACTGAAGCTTTCTTT. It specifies CASSYTGFTEAFF.

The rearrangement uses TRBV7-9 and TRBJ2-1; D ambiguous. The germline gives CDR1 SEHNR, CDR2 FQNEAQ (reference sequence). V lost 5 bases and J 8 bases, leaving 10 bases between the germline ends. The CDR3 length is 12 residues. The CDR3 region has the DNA TGTGCCAGCAGCCTAAGGGTGGATGAGCAGTTCTTC. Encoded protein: CASSLRVDEQFF.

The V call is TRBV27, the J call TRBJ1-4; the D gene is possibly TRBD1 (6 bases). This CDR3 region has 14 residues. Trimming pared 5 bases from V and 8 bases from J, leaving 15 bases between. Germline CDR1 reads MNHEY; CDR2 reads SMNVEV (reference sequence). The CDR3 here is CASSSHRVGEKLFF. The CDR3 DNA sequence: TGTGCCAGCAGTAGTCACAGGGTGGGAGAAAAACTGTTTTTT.

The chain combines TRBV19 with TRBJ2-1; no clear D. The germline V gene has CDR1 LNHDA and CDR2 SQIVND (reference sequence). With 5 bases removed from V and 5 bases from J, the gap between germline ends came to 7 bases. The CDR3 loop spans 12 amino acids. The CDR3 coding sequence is TGTGCCAGTAGTGTACCCAACAATGAGCAGTTCTTC. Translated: CASSVPNNEQFF.

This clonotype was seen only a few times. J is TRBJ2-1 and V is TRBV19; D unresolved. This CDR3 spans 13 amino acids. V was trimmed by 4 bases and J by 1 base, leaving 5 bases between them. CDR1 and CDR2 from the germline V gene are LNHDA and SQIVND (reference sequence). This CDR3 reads CASSRTSYNEQFF. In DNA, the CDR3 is TGTGCCAGTAGTAGAACTTCCTACAATGAGCAGTTCTTC.

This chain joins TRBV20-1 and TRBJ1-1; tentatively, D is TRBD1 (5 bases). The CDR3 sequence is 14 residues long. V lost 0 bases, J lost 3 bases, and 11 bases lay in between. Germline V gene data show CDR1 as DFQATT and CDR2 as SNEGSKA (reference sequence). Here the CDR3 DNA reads TGCAGTGCTAGAGATGAGACAGATTACACTGAAGCTTTCTTT. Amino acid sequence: CSARDETDYTEAFF.

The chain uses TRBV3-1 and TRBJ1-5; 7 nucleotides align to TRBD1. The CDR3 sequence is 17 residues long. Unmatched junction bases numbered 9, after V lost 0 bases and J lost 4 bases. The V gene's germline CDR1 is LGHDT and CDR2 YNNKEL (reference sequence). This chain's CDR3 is CASSQDRGQAGNQPQHF. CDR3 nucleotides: TGTGCCAGCAGCCAAGATCGCGGACAGGCGGGAAATCAGCCCCAGCATTTT.

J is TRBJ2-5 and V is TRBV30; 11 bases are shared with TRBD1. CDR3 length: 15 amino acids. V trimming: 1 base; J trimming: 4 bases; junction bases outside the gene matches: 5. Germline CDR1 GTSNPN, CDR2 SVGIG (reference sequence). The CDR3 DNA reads TGTGCCTGGAGTGCCGGGACAGGGGGGACAGAGACCCAGTACTTC. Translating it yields CAWSAGTGGTETQYF.

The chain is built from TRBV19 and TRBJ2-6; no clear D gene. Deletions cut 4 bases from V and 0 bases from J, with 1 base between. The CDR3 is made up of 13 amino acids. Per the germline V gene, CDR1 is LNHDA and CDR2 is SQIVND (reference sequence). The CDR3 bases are TGTGCCAGTAGTAACTCTGGGGCCAACGTCCTGACTTTC. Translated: CASSNSGANVLTF. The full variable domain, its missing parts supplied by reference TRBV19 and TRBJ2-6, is DGGITQSPKYLFRKEGQNVTLSCEQNLNHDAMYWYRQDPGQGLRLIYYSQIVNDFQKGDIAEGYSVSREKKESFPLTVTSAQKNPTAFYLCASSNSGANVLTFGAGSRLTVL.

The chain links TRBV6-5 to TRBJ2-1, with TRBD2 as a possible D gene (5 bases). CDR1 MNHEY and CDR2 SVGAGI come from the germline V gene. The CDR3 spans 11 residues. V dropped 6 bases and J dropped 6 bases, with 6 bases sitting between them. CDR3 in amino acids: CASRTSNEQFF. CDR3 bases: TGTGCCAGCAGAACTAGCAATGAGCAGTTCTTC.

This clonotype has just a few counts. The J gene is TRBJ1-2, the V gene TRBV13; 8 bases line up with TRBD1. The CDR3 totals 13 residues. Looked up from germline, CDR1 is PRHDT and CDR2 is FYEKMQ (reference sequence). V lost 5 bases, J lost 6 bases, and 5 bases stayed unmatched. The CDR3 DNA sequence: TGTGCCAGCAGCGGTGACAGGGGTGATGGCTACACCTTC. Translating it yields CASSGDRGDGYTF.